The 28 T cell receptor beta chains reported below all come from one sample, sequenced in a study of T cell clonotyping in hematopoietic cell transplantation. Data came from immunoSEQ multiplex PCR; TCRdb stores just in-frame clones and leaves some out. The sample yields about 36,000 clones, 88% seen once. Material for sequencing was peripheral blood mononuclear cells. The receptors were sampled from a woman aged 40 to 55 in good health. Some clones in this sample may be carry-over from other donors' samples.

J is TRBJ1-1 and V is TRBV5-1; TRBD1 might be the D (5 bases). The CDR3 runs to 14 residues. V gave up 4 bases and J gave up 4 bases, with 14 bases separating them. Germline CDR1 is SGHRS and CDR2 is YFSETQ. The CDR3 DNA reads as TGCGCCAGCAGCCCGGGGGTCCCGATCACTGAAGCTTTCTTT. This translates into CASSPGVPITEAFF.

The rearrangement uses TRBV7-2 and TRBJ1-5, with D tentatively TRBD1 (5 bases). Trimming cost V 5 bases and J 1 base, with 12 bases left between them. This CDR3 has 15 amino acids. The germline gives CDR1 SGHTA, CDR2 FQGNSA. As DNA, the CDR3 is TGTGCCAGCAGCATCCAGGGACTCAGCAATCAGCCCCAGCATTTT. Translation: CASSIQGLSNQPQHF.

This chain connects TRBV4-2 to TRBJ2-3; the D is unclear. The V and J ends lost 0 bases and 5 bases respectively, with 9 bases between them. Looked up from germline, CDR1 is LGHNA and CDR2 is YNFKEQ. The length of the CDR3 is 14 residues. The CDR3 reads CASSQDLQIDTQYF. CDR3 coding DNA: TGTGCCAGCAGCCAAGACTTGCAGATAGATACGCAGTATTTT.

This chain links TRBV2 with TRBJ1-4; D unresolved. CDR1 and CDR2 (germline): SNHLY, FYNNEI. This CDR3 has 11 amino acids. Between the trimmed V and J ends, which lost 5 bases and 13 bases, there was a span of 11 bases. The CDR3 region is CASSLEGTLFF. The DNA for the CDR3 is TGTGCCAGCAGTTTAGAGGGAACACTGTTTTTT.

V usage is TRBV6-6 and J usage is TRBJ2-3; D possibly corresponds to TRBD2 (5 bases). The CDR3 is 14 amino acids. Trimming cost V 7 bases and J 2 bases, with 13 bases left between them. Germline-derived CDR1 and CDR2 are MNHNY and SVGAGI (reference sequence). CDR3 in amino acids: CASMSGTYTDTQYF. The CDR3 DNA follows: TGTGCCAGCATGAGCGGTACTTACACAGATACGCAGTATTTT.

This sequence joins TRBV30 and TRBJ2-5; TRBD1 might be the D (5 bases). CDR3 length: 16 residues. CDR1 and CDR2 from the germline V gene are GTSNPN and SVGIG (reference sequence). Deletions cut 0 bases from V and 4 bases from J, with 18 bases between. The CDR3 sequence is CAWSVRVGLFGETQYF. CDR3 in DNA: TGTGCCTGGAGTGTACGAGTGGGGCTCTTTGGAGAGACCCAGTACTTC. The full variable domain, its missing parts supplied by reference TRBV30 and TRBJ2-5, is SQTIHQWPATLVQPVGSPLSLECTVEGTSNPNLYWYRQAAGRGLQLLFYSVGIGQISSEVPQNLSASRPQDRQFILSSKKLLLSDSGFYLCAWSVRVGLFGETQYFGPGTRLLVL.

The CDR3 region is CASSLDLTGVGANVLTF. CDR3 in DNA: TGTGCCAGCAGCTTAGACCTAACAGGGGTCGGGGCCAACGTCCTGACTTTC. This chain connects TRBV13 to TRBJ2-6, with 7 bases aligning to TRBD1. With V trimmed by 1 base and J by 4 bases, 7 bases remained unmatched. Per germline, CDR1 PRHDT and CDR2 FYEKMQ (reference sequence). The CDR3 length is 17 residues.

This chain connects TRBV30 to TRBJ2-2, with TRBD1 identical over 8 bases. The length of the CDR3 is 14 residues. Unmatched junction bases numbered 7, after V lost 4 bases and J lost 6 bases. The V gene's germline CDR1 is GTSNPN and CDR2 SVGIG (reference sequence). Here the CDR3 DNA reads TGTGCCTGGAAACCCGACAGGGGCTCCGGGGAGCTGTTTTTT. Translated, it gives CAWKPDRGSGELFF.

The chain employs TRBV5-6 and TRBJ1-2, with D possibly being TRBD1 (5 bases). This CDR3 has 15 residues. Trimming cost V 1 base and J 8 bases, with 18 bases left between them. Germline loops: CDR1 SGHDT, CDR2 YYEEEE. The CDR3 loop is CASSLRYQGWRGYTF. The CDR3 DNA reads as TGTGCCAGCAGCTTGAGATACCAGGGTTGGCGCGGCTACACCTTC.

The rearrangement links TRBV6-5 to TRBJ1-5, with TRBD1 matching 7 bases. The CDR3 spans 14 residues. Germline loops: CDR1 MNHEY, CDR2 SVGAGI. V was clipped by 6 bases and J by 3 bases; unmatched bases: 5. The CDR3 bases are TGTGCCAGCAGCCTGACAGGGACCAATCAGCCCCAGCATTTT. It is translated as CASSLTGTNQPQHF.

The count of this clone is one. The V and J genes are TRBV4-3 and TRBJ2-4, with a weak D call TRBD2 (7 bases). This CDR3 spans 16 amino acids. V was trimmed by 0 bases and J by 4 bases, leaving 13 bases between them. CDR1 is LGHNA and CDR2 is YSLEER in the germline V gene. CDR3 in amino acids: CASSQDPGGSKNIQYF. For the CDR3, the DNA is TGCGCCAGCAGCCAAGATCCGGGGGGCTCAAAAAACATTCAGTACTTC.

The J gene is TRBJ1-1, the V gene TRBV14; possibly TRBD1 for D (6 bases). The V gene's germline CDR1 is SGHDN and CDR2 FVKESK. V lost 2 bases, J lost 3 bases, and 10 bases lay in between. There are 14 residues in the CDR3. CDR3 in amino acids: CASSQWGADTEAFF. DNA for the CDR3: TGTGCCAGCAGCCAATGGGGGGCTGACACTGAAGCTTTCTTT.

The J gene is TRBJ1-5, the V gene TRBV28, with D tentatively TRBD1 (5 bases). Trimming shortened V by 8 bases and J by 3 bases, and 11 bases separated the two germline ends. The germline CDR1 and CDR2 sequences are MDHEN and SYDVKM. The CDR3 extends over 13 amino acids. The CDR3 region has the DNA TGTGCCAGCGTGGGCAGGGACAATCAGCCCCAGCATTTT. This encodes CASVGRDNQPQHF. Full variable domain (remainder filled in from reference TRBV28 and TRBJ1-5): DVKVTQSSRYLVKRTGEKVFLECVQDMDHENMFWYRQDPGLGLRLIYFSYDVKMKEKGDIPEGYSVSREKKERFSLILESASTNQTSMYLCASVGRDNQPQHFGDGTRLSIL.

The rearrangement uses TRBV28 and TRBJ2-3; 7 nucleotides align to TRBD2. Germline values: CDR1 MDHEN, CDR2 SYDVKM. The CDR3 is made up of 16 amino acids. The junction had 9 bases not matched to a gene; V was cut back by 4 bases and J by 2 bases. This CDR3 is CASSSPVREPTDTQYF. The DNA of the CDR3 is TGTGCCAGCAGTTCCCCTGTGCGGGAGCCCACAGATACGCAGTATTTT.

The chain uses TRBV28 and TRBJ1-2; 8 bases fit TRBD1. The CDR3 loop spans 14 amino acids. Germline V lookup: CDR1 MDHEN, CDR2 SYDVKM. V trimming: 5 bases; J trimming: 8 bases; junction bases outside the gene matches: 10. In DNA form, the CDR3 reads TGTGCCAGCAGTGGACAGGGAATAAGGTGGGGCTACACCTTC. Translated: CASSGQGIRWGYTF.

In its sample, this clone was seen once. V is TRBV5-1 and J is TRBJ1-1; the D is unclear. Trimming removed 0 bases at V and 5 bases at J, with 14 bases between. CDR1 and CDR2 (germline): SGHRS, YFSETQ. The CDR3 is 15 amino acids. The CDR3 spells CASSLAESIGTEAFF. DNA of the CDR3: TGCGCCAGCAGCTTGGCCGAATCAATAGGGACTGAAGCTTTCTTT. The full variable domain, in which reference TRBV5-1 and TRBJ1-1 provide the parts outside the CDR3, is KAGVTQTPRYLIKTRGQQVTLSCSPISGHRSVSWYQQTPGQGLQFLFEYFSETQRNKGNFPGRFSGRQFSNSRSEMNVSTLELGDSALYLCASSLAESIGTEAFFGQGTRLTVV.

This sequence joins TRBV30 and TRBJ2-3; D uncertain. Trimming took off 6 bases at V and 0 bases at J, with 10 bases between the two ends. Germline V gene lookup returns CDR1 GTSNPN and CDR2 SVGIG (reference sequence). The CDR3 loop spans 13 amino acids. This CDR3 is CACEVGSTDTQYF. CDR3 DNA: TGTGCCTGCGAGGTAGGGAGCACAGATACGCAGTATTTT.

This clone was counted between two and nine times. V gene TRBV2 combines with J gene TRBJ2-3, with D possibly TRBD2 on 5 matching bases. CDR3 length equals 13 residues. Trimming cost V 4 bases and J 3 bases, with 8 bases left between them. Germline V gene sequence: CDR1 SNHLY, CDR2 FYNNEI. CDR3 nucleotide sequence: TGTGCCAGCAGTGTGGACTCTACAGATACGCAGTATTTT. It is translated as CASSVDSTDTQYF.

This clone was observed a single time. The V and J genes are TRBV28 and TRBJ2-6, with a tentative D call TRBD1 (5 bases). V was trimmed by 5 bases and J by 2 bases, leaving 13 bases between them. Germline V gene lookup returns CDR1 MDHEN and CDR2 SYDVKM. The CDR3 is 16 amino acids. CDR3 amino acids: CASSPLSRAGANVLTF. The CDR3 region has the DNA TGTGCCAGCAGTCCCCTCTCCAGGGCTGGGGCCAACGTCCTGACTTTC. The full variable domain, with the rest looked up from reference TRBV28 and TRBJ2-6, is DVKVTQSSRYLVKRTGEKVFLECVQDMDHENMFWYRQDPGLGLRLIYFSYDVKMKEKGDIPEGYSVSREKKERFSLILESASTNQTSMYLCASSPLSRAGANVLTFGAGSRLTVL.

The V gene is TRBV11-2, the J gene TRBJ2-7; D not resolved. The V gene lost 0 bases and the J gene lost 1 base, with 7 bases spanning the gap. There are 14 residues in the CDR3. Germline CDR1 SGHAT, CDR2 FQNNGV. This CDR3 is CASSLDPQSYEQYF. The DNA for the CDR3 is TGTGCCAGCAGCTTAGACCCTCAGTCCTACGAGCAGTACTTC.

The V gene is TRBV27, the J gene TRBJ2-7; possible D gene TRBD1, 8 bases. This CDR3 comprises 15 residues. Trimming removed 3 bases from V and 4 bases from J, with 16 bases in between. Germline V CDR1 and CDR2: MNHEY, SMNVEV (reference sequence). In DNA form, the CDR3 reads TGTGCCAGCAGTTTGTCACAGGGGGGGGTGTACGAGCAGTACTTC. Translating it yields CASSLSQGGVYEQYF.

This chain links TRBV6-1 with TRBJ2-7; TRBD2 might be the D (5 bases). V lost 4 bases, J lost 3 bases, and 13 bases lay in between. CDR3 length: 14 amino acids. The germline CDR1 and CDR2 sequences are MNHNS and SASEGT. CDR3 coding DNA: TGTGCCAGCAGTGGGGTCGGAGGCTACTACGAGCAGTACTTC. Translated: CASSGVGGYYEQYF.

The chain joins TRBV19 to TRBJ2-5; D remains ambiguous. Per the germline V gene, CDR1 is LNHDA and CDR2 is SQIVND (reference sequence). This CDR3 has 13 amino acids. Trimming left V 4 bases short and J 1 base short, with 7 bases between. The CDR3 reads CASSKSRQETQYF. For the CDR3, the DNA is TGTGCCAGTAGTAAGAGCCGCCAAGAGACCCAGTACTTC.

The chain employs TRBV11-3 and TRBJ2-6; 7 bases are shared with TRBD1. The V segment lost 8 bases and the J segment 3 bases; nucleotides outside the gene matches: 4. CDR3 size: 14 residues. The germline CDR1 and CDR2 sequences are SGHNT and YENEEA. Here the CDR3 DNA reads TGTGCCAGCGCAAGGGGGCATGGGGCCAACGTCCTGACTTTC. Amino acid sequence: CASARGHGANVLTF.

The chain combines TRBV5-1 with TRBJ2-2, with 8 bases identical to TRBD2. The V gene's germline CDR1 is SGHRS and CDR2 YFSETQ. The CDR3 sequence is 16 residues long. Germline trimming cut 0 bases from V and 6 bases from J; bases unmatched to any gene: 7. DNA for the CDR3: TGCGCCAGCAGCTTGGCGCTAGCGGGCCCCCCCGGGGAGCTGTTTTTT. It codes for CASSLALAGPPGELFF.

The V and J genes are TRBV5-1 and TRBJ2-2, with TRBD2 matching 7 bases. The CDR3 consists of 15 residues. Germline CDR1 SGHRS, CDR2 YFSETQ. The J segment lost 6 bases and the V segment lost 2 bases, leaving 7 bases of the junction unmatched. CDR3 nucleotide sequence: TGCGCCAGCAGCTTAACTAGCGACCTGGCCGGGGAGCTGTTTTTT. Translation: CASSLTSDLAGELFF.

The CDR3 DNA reads as TGTGCCTGGAGTGCGACAGGGTTCCGTGAGACCCAGTACTTC. This encodes CAWSATGFRETQYF. V usage is TRBV30 and J usage is TRBJ2-5; 7 nucleotides line up with TRBD1. Germline assignment: CDR1 GTSNPN and CDR2 SVGIG (reference sequence). The CDR3 loop spans 14 amino acids. Germline trimming cut 1 base from V and 5 bases from J; bases unmatched to any gene: 7. Together with reference TRBV30 and TRBJ2-5, the CDR3 gives the full variable domain: SQTIHQWPATLVQPVGSPLSLECTVEGTSNPNLYWYRQAAGRGLQLLFYSVGIGQISSEVPQNLSASRPQDRQFILSSKKLLLSDSGFYLCAWSATGFRETQYFGPGTRLLVL.

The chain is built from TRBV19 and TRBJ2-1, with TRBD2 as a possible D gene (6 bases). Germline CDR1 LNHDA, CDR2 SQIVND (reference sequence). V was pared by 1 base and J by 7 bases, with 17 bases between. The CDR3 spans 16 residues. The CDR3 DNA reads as TGTGCCAGTAGTATAGGCTGGGACTCCCGCTCTAATGAGCAGTTCTTC. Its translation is CASSIGWDSRSNEQFF.